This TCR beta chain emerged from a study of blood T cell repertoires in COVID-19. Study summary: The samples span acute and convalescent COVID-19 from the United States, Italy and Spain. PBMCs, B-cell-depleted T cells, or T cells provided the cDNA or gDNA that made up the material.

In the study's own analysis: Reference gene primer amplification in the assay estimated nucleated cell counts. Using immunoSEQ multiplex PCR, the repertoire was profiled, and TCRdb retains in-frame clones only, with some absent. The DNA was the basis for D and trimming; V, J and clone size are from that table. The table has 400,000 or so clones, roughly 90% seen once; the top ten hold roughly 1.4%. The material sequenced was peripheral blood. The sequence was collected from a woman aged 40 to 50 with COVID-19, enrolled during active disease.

The CDR3 reads CASNEELSGNTIYF. The CDR3 DNA follows: TGTGCCAGCAACGAAGAGCTCTCTGGAAACACCATATATTTT. The V call is TRBV6-5, the J call TRBJ1-3; D unclear. The CDR3 contains 14 residues. The germline V gene encodes CDR1 MNHEY and CDR2 SVGAGI. Trimming shortened V by 7 bases and J by 0 bases, and 10 bases separated the two germline ends.